This T cell receptor beta chain was found in a study of T cell responses to AZD1222 COVID-19 vaccine. The method was immunoSEQ multiplex PCR; TCRdb's version includes in-frame clones alone and lacks a portion of them. The profile shows approximately 190,000 clones, about 92% of them singletons. V dropped 2 bases and J dropped 9; count of bases not matched to a gene: 4. This CDR3 region has 12 residues. Germline V gives CDR1 SGHDT, CDR2 YYEEEE. The V call is TRBV5-6, the J call TRBJ2-5; 7 bases line up with TRBD1. The sample was peripheral blood, taken on day 0 of AZD1222 vaccination. This TCR was sampled from an adult in good health. CDR3 sequence (DNA): TGTGCCAGCAGCTTAGGGACAGTTCCCCAGTACTTC. This sequence encodes CASSLGTVPQYF. Using reference TRBV5-6 and TRBJ2-5 for the parts outside the CDR3, the full variable domain is DAGVTQSPTHLIKTRGQQVTLRCSPKSGHDTVSWYQQALGQGPQFIFQYYEEEERQRGNFPDRFSGHQFPNYSSELNVNALLLGDSALYLCASSLGTVPQYFGPGTRLLVL.